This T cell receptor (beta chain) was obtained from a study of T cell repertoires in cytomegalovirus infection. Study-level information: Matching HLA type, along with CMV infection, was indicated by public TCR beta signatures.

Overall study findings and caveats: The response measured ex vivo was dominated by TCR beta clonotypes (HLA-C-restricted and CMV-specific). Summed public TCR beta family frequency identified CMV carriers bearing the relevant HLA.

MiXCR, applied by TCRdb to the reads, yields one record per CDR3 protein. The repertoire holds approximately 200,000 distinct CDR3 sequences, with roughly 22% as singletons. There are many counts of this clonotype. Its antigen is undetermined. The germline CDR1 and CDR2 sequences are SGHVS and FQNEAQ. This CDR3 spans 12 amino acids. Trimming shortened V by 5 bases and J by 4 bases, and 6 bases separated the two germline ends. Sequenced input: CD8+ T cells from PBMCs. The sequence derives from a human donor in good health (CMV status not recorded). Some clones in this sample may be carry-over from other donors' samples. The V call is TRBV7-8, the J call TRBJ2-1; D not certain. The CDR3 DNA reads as TGTGCCAGCAGCCTTCCTTACAATGAGCAGTTCTTC. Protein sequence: CASSLPYNEQFF.